Below, 25 T cell receptor beta chains from the same sample are listed, as sequenced in a study of T-cell memory formation after mild COVID-19. TCRdb processed the 5' RACE reads anew with MiXCR; each CDR3 protein has one entry. The sample carries 350,000 to 500,000 distinct CDR3 sequences, more than 15% recorded once. The material sequenced was PBMCs or a T cell subset sorted from them (not recorded which). The source of these receptors is a man aged 18-30 years who had mild COVID-19 (a few samples of this study predate the infection). Cell type and time point are not known.

The chain links TRBV29-1 to TRBJ2-7, with D tentatively TRBD1 (6 bases). Trimming took off 6 bases at V and 1 base at J, with 13 bases between the two ends. This CDR3 contains 13 residues. CDR1 and CDR2 from the germline V gene are SQVTM and ANQGSEA. CDR3 coding DNA: TGCAGCGTCGAACGGACAGAATCCTACGAGCAGTACTTC. Protein product: CSVERTESYEQYF.

V gene TRBV5-1 combines with J gene TRBJ1-5; D gene uncertain. This CDR3 is 15 amino acids long. Germline lookup yields CDR1 SGHRS and CDR2 YFSETQ. The V end was cut by 1 base, the J end by 4 bases, with 12 bases between. As DNA, the CDR3 is TGCGCCAGCAGCTTGAGAGGGCGGCCGAATCAGCCCCAGCATTTT. Its translation is CASSLRGRPNQPQHF. Combining the CDR3 with reference TRBV5-1 and TRBJ1-5 gives the whole variable domain KAGVTQTPRYLIKTRGQQVTLSCSPISGHRSVSWYQQTPGQGLQFLFEYFSETQRNKGNFPGRFSGRQFSNSRSEMNVSTLELGDSALYLCASSLRGRPNQPQHFGDGTRLSIL.

This clonotype was found a few times. V gene TRBV19 combines with J gene TRBJ1-2; possible D gene TRBD1, 6 bases. Germline V gives CDR1 LNHDA, CDR2 SQIVND (reference sequence). Trimming took 5 bases from V and 4 from J, leaving 11 bases between them. This CDR3 is built from 13 residues. The CDR3 region is CASSWGAGYGYTF. In nucleotides, the CDR3 is TGTGCCAGTAGTTGGGGGGCCGGCTATGGCTACACCTTC.

In its sample, this clonotype was seen a few times. The rearrangement uses TRBV6-6 and TRBJ2-3; 8 bases align to TRBD1. Trimming took 6 bases from V and 2 from J; bases not matched to a gene: 16. Germline V gene data show CDR1 as MNHNY and CDR2 as SVGAGI (reference sequence). The CDR3 is made up of 18 amino acids. CDR3 DNA: TGTGCCAGCAGGCCCTTGGGTACCGGGACAGGTTTCACAGATACGCAGTATTTT. Its translation: CASRPLGTGTGFTDTQYF.

V and J are TRBV5-4 and TRBJ2-5; a weak D match, TRBD2 (5 bases). V was trimmed by 4 bases and J by 2 bases, leaving 15 bases between them. Per germline, CDR1 SGHNT and CDR2 YYREEE (reference sequence). This CDR3 contains 15 residues. For the CDR3, the DNA is TGTGCCAGCAGCCGGGCCCTTTCGGGGCAAGAGACCCAGTACTTC. It encodes CASSRALSGQETQYF.

The chain links TRBV6-5 to TRBJ2-7; either TRBD1 or TRBD2 may supply D (5 bases each). The CDR3 consists of 15 residues. The germline V gene encodes CDR1 MNHEY and CDR2 SVGAGI. With 8 bases removed from V and 3 bases from J, the gap between germline ends came to 20 bases. CDR3 residues: CASSPYGAGFYEQYF. DNA of the CDR3: TGTGCCAGCTCCCCGTACGGGGCAGGGTTCTACGAGCAGTACTTC.

The V gene is TRBV10-2, the J gene TRBJ2-5; 10 bases line up with TRBD1. The germline V gene encodes CDR1 WSHSY and CDR2 SAAADI. This CDR3 contains 13 residues. V lost 9 bases, J lost 4 bases, and 5 bases stayed unmatched. CDR3: CASVTGGLETQYF. CDR3 coding DNA: TGCGCCAGTGTGACAGGGGGCCTAGAGACCCAGTACTTC.

The chain links TRBV6-6 to TRBJ1-1, with a weak D call TRBD1 (5 bases). Per germline, CDR1 MNHNY and CDR2 SVGAGI (reference sequence). This CDR3 is built from 14 residues. Trimming shortened V by 2 bases and J by 5 bases, and 12 bases separated the two germline ends. CDR3 loop: CASSYTGGGTEAFF. The CDR3 DNA reads as TGTGCCAGCAGTTACACGGGGGGGGGGACTGAAGCTTTCTTT.

As regards this clonotype: Mismatch with germline at one junction end may stem from a read error. This chain links TRBV6-5 with TRBJ2-1; tentatively, D is TRBD1 or TRBD2 (6 bases each). CDR3 length: 15 amino acids. Germline CDR1 and CDR2: MNHEY and SVGAGI. The CDR3 region is CDSSAGKGAYNEQFF. For the CDR3, the DNA is TGTGACAGCAGCGCGGGGAAGGGGGCCTACAATGAGCAGTTCTTC.

This clonotype has just a few counts. This chain joins TRBV5-1 and TRBJ2-7; 7 nucleotides match TRBD1. Germline assignment: CDR1 SGHRS and CDR2 YFSETQ. The CDR3 extends over 15 amino acids. With 4 bases clipped from V and 0 bases from J, the junction kept 7 bases outside the gene matches. The CDR3 DNA follows: TGCGCCAGCAGCCCCTGGGGACAGAACTCCTACGAGCAGTACTTC. It translates to CASSPWGQNSYEQYF.

The chain uses TRBV2 and TRBJ1-1; D is uncertain. Germline CDR1 and CDR2: SNHLY and FYNNEI. The V end lost 9 bases, the J end lost 3 bases, and 14 bases lay between the germline ends. The CDR3 is 13 amino acids. The CDR3 here is CARGWGRDTEAFF. DNA of the CDR3: TGTGCCAGAGGGTGGGGTAGGGACACTGAAGCTTTCTTT. Full variable domain (rest looked up from reference TRBV2 and TRBJ1-1): EPEVTQTPSHQVTQMGQEVILRCVPISNHLYFYWYRQILGQKVEFLVSFYNNEISEKSEIFDDQFSVERPDGSNFTLKIRSTKLEDSAMYFCARGWGRDTEAFFGQGTRLTVV.

This clonotype showed up just a few times. The chain couples TRBV18 to TRBJ1-2, with TRBD1 matching 9 bases. Germline assignment: CDR1 KGHSH and CDR2 LQKENI. Unmatched junction bases numbered 1, after V lost 3 bases and J lost 8 bases. There are 12 residues in the CDR3. The CDR3 region is CASSPGQGGYTF. In nucleotides, the CDR3 is TGTGCCAGCTCACCCGGACAGGGGGGCTACACCTTC. The full variable domain, its missing parts supplied by reference TRBV18 and TRBJ1-2, is NAGVMQNPRHLVRRRGQEARLRCSPMKGHSHVYWYRQLPEEGLKFMVYLQKENIIDESGMPKERFSAEFPKEGPSILRIQQVVRGDSAAYFCASSPGQGGYTFGSGTRLTVV.

This clonotype occurred once. The chain links TRBV18 to TRBJ2-7; D may be TRBD1 (6 bases). Trimming stripped 4 bases from V and 6 bases from J, with 10 bases between. This CDR3 is built from 12 residues. CDR1 is KGHSH, CDR2 LQKENI, per germline. The CDR3 nucleotides read TGTGCCAGCTCACAGAGGGGGTCCGAGCAGTACGTC. As protein: CASSQRGSEQYV.

The rearrangement uses TRBV28 and TRBJ2-5; 12 nucleotides agree with TRBD1. Germline assignment: CDR1 MDHEN and CDR2 SYDVKM. CDR3 length: 16 amino acids. Losses at the gene ends were 7 bases for V and 5 bases for J; bases not matched to a gene: 11. The CDR3 DNA sequence: TGTGCCAGCACCCTAGGGGGACAGGGGGCGCGGGAGACCCAGTACTTC. Its protein is CASTLGGQGARETQYF.

This clonotype has just a few counts. V usage is TRBV6-2 or TRBV6-3 and J usage is TRBJ2-3; D gene unclear. Germline CDR1 and CDR2: MNHEY and SVGEGT. V lost 2 bases and J lost 6, with 18 bases in between. CDR3 size: 16 residues. The CDR3, as DNA: TGTGCCAGCAGTTACGGCGTGCAGGCCACTTTGGATACGCAGTATTTT. Translating it yields CASSYGVQATLDTQYF.

V usage is TRBV4-1 and J usage is TRBJ1-2; no clear D. The CDR3 length is 14 residues. The V end lost 6 bases, the J end lost 3 bases, and 14 bases lay between the germline ends. Germline assignment: CDR1 MGHRA and CDR2 YSYEKL. CDR3 bases: TGCGCCAGCAGACCGGTGGGCGCGGACTATGGCTACACCTTC. It is translated as CASRPVGADYGYTF.

This clonotype was observed a few times. The chain links TRBV5-1 to TRBJ2-3; 7 nucleotides agree with TRBD1. The germline V gene encodes CDR1 SGHRS and CDR2 YFSETQ. Unmatched junction bases numbered 7, after V lost 1 base and J lost 2 bases. The CDR3 is 16 amino acids. The DNA for the CDR3 is TGCGCCAGCAGCTTGCTCCGACAGGGTATCACAGATACGCAGTATTTT. Protein product: CASSLLRQGITDTQYF.

This clonotype was observed a handful of times. The chain carries TRBV2 and TRBJ2-7, with 8 positions matching TRBD1. The trim removed 8 bases at V and 0 bases at J, leaving 21 bases unmatched. The germline CDR1 and CDR2 sequences are SNHLY and FYNNEI. The CDR3 totals 19 residues. The CDR3 loop reads CASHSFRTATGGPSYEQYF. DNA of the CDR3: TGTGCCAGCCACTCCTTCCGGACCGCTACAGGGGGGCCCTCCTACGAGCAGTACTTC.

This clonotype was detected a few times. The chain links TRBV20-1 to TRBJ1-6, with a weak D call TRBD1 (6 bases). V was clipped by 4 bases and J by 8 bases, with 12 bases between them. CDR3 length: 13 amino acids. Germline lookup yields CDR1 DFQATT and CDR2 SNEGSKA (reference sequence). The CDR3 region is CSAKRDNHSPLHF. CDR3 DNA sequence: TGCAGTGCTAAGCGGGACAACCATTCACCCCTCCACTTT.

This clonotype was detected a few times. V gene TRBV7-3 combines with J gene TRBJ2-3; the D gene is possibly TRBD1 (6 bases). The ends were cut back, 5 bases at V and 4 bases at J, with 13 bases in the middle. This CDR3 has 14 residues. From germline, CDR1 is SGHTA and CDR2 FQGTGA. In DNA form, the CDR3 reads TGTGCCAGCAGCCCGGGGACATCTGCAGATACGCAGTATTTT. Amino acids: CASSPGTSADTQYF.

As concerns this clonotype: One end of the junction fails to match germline, which may point to a read error. The V call is TRBV7-7, the J call TRBJ1-3; D is perhaps TRBD1 (6 bases). Germline V gives CDR1 SSHAT, CDR2 FNYEAQ (reference sequence). CDR3 length equals 15 residues. CDR3 coding DNA: TGTGCTAGCAGCGCGAGCCAGGGGAATGGAAACACCATATATTTT. Translated: CASSASQGNGNTIYF.

J is TRBJ1-3 and V is TRBV3-1; no firm D call. Germline values: CDR1 LGHDT, CDR2 YNNKEL (reference sequence). Trimming stripped 2 bases from V and 2 bases from J, with 7 bases between. CDR3 length: 14 residues. The CDR3 spells CASSQSTAGNTIYF. The CDR3, as DNA: TGTGCCAGCAGCCAATCGACGGCTGGAAACACCATATATTTT.

This clonotype was seen at least ten times. The V gene is TRBV29-1, the J gene TRBJ2-5, with D possibly being TRBD1 (5 bases). The CDR3 runs to 16 residues. V was shortened by 0 bases and J by 1 base, with 15 bases between the two germline ends. The germline CDR1 and CDR2 sequences are SQVTM and ANQGSEA. CDR3 sequence reads: CSVEDLGHGAQETQYF. The CDR3 DNA follows: TGCAGCGTTGAAGATCTCGGTCATGGGGCCCAAGAGACCCAGTACTTC.

In this sample, this clonotype turned up once. A read error may account for a junction end that differs from germline. This chain uses TRBV5-4 with TRBJ1-1; 9 bases agree with TRBD1. The CDR3 totals 15 residues. Germline V CDR1 and CDR2: SGHNT, YYREEE (reference sequence). The CDR3 sequence is CAISGPGQGNTEAFF. Written as DNA, the CDR3 is TGTGCCATCAGCGGACCGGGACAGGGCAACACTGAAGCTTTCTTT.

This clonotype appeared many times. The rearrangement joins TRBV19 to TRBJ2-4, with TRBD1 matching 9 bases. The CDR3 is 15 amino acids. V shed 5 bases, J shed 5 bases, and the junction held 7 bases outside the gene matches. Germline V CDR1 and CDR2: LNHDA, SQIVND (reference sequence). The CDR3 DNA sequence: TGTGCCAGTAGTGGGACAGGGAGGATGGAAAACATTCAGTACTTC. This gives the protein CASSGTGRMENIQYF. Drawing the rest from reference TRBV19 and TRBJ2-4, the complete variable domain is DGGITQSPKYLFRKEGQNVTLSCEQNLNHDAMYWYRQDPGQGLRLIYYSQIVNDFQKGDIAEGYSVSREKKESFPLTVTSAQKNPTAFYLCASSGTGRMENIQYFGAGTRLSVL.